These T cell receptor beta chains were read from a single sample in a study of regulatory T cells in long-lasting Graves disease. TCRdb re-called the multiplex PCR reads with MiXCR, one entry per CDR3 protein. The data contain under 450,000 distinct CDR3 sequences, 12% of them singletons. Separately, the same data were catalogued under a study of T cells in Graves' hyperthyroidism and ophthalmopathy.

The material was peripheral blood mononuclear cells (PBMCs), obtained at new diagnosis, from a patient treated with antithyroid drugs. These receptors were obtained from a woman aged 18-30 years with Graves disease. Each CDR3 is given with its conserved first and last residue. A D gene is named only where the DNA matches it firmly. Size is omitted from some rows. Given values are once, few, many or a class for expanded clones.

size	D	J	V	CDR3	DNA
.	.	TRBJ2-5	TRBV7-2	CASTQTLRETQYF	TGTGCCAGCACCCAGACCCTCAGGGAGACCCAGTACTTC
many	TRBD2	TRBJ2-1	TRBV6-1	CASSPTGRGGYNEQFF	TGTGCCAGCAGCCCTACGGGGCGGGGGGGCTACAATGAGCAGTTCTTC
many	TRBD2	TRBJ2-7	TRBV28	CASSSRGRRARTSGRAYEQYF	TGTGCCAGCAGTTCCAGAGGACGGCGGGCTAGGACTAGCGGGAGAGCTTACGAGCAGTACTTC
.	.	TRBJ2-2	TRBV3-1	CASSRIKGRTANTGELFF	TGTGCCAGCAGCCGAATCAAGGGTCGGACAGCGAACACCGGGGAGCTGTTTTTT
.	TRBD2	TRBJ2-5	TRBV19	CASSMGLAAQETQYF	TGTGCCAGTAGTATGGGACTAGCGGCCCAAGAGACCCAGTACTTC
many	TRBD2	TRBJ2-1	TRBV7-6	CASSFRGGTSGRRGNEQFF	TGTGCCAGCAGCTTCCGGGGGGGGACTAGCGGGAGGAGGGGCAATGAGCAGTTCTTC
many	TRBD1	TRBJ2-1	TRBV20-1	CSAVSDRVDEQFF	TGCAGTGCCGTATCGGACAGGGTCGATGAGCAGTTCTTC
many	.	TRBJ2-1	TRBV10-3	CAISRPRDFNNEQFF	TGTGCCATCAGCCGGCCTCGGGATTTCAACAATGAGCAGTTCTTC
many	.	TRBJ2-2	TRBV7-6	CASSYDVEGELFF	TGTGCCAGCAGTTACGATGTGGAGGGGGAGCTGTTTTTT
many	TRBD1	TRBJ1-1	TRBV20-1	CSARARGGNTEAFF	TGCAGTGCTAGGGCCAGGGGGGGGAACACTGAAGCTTTCTTT
few	.	TRBJ1-1	TRBV12-3/TRBV12-4	CVSRPQGSSTEAFF	TGTGTCAGCAGGCCCCAGGGCTCGTCGACTGAAGCTTTCTTT
many	TRBD1	TRBJ1-6	TRBV4-1	CASSESTGGGVNSPLHF	TGCGCCAGCAGCGAATCAACAGGGGGCGGGGTGAATTCACCCCTCCACTTT
many	.	TRBJ1-5	TRBV28	CASSLLLSQPQHF	TGTGCCAGCAGTTTACTCTTGAGTCAGCCCCAGCATTTT
.	TRBD1	TRBJ1-1	TRBV4-1	CASSQWVGTANTEAFF	TGCGCCAGCAGCCAGTGGGTAGGGACAGCGAACACTGAAGCTTTCTTT
few	.	TRBJ1-6	TRBV20-1	CSARVRTLLDSPLHF	TGCAGTGCTAGAGTTCGGACCCTACTCGATTCACCCCTCCACTTT
many	TRBD2	TRBJ2-7	TRBV7-2	CASSFSGSGYEQYF	TGTGCCAGCAGCTTTAGCGGGAGCGGATACGAGCAGTACTTC
few	.	TRBJ1-2	TRBV19	CASSTPQQGHHYGYTF	TGTGCCAGTAGTACTCCCCAGCAGGGCCATCACTATGGCTACACCTTC
.	.	TRBJ1-5	TRBV20-1	CSARRSYSNQPQHF	TGCAGTGCTAGGAGGTCCTATAGCAATCAGCCCCAGCATTTT
few	TRBD2	TRBJ2-1	TRBV6-4	CASSDSISGGYNEQFF	TGTGCCAGCAGTGACTCAATTAGCGGGGGATACAATGAGCAGTTCTTC
few	TRBD1	TRBJ1-6	TRBV10-3	CASGQTNSPLHF	TGTGCCTCGGGACAGACAAATTCACCCCTCCACTTT
few	.	TRBJ2-1	TRBV11-1	CASSQGEHEQFF	TGTGCCAGCAGCCAAGGTGAGCATGAGCAGTTCTTC
many	TRBD1	TRBJ1-6	TRBV7-8	CASSPDRAGNSPLHF	TGTGCCAGCAGCCCCGACAGGGCTGGTAATTCACCCCTCCACTTT
.	TRBD1	TRBJ1-2	TRBV20-1	CSASPDRIAWGYTF	TGCAGTGCTAGTCCGGACAGGATCGCTTGGGGCTACACCTTC
many	.	TRBJ1-1	TRBV27	CASSLLARSPTEAFF	TGTGCCAGCAGTTTACTGGCCAGGAGTCCCACTGAAGCTTTCTTT
many	.	TRBJ2-5	TRBV4-3	CASSQDGWEEGETQYF	TGCGCCAGCAGCCAAGATGGGTGGGAGGAGGGGGAGACCCAGTACTTC
many	.	TRBJ2-5	TRBV20-1	CSAINVETAQETQYF	TGCAGTGCTATTAATGTAGAGACAGCCCAAGAGACCCAGTACTTC
many	TRBD2	TRBJ2-1	TRBV20-1	CSAREPSGGDYNEQFF	TGCAGTGCTAGAGAGCCGTCGGGGGGGGATTACAATGAGCAGTTCTTC
.	.	TRBJ2-7	TRBV19	CASSIRGGRDYEQYF	TGTGCCAGTAGTATCAGAGGGGGACGCGACTACGAGCAGTACTTC
many	.	TRBJ1-4	TRBV12-3/TRBV12-4	CASSPIGPGTNEKLFF	TGTGCCAGCAGTCCAATCGGACCGGGAACTAATGAAAAACTGTTTTTT
many	TRBD2	TRBJ2-3	TRBV19	CASSGTSGTDTQYF	TGTGCCAGTAGTGGGACTAGCGGTACAGATACGCAGTATTTT
.	.	TRBJ1-1	TRBV7-9	CASSSRTLTPEAFF	TGTGCCAGCAGCTCCCGGACCCTAACCCCTGAAGCTTTCTTT
many	.	TRBJ1-5	TRBV28	CASLREGWHQPQHF	TGTGCCAGCCTCAGGGAAGGGTGGCATCAGCCCCAGCATTTT
.	TRBD2	TRBJ2-5	TRBV10-3	CAISGLAGALYQETQYF	TGTGCCATCAGTGGACTAGCGGGAGCCCTGTACCAAGAGACCCAGTACTTC
many	.	TRBJ2-3	TRBV7-9	CASPGRGSHADTQYF	TGTGCCAGCCCCGGACGGGGAAGTCACGCAGATACGCAGTATTTT
many	.	TRBJ2-7	TRBV20-1	CSAYQSPSAGRNYYEQYF	TGCAGTGCTTACCAGTCCCCCTCAGCGGGCCGTAACTACTACGAGCAGTACTTC
many	.	TRBJ2-3	TRBV7-2	CASSPGALTDTQYF	TGTGCCAGCAGCCCTGGGGCCCTCACAGATACGCAGTATTTT
many	TRBD2	TRBJ2-4	TRBV28	CASSLAAGRVNIQYF	TGTGCCAGCAGTTTGGCTGCGGGGAGGGTGAACATTCAGTACTTC
many	.	TRBJ1-1	TRBV20-1	CSASPPGRMNTEAFF	TGCAGTGCTAGCCCCCCTGGGAGGATGAACACTGAAGCTTTCTTT
many	TRBD1	TRBJ2-5	TRBV13	CASSLGLRGPSGETQYF	TGTGCCAGCAGCTTAGGCCTGAGGGGGCCGAGTGGAGAGACCCAGTACTTC
many	.	TRBJ2-7	TRBV6-5	CASSYVRTKEQYF	TGTGCCAGCAGTTACGTTAGGACGAAGGAGCAGTACTTC
many	.	TRBJ1-6	TRBV7-2	CASSLPMKKSPLHF	TGTGCCAGCAGCTTACCGATGAAGAAATCACCCCTCCACTTT
many	.	TRBJ1-1	TRBV7-9	CASSLGWTEAFF	TGTGCCAGCAGCTTGGGGTGGACTGAAGCTTTCTTT
many	.	TRBJ2-3	TRBV20-1	CSARAAHLTDTQYF	TGCAGTGCTCGTGCGGCCCATCTAACAGATACGCAGTATTTT
many	TRBD1	TRBJ1-2	TRBV19	CASSILGQGPGYGYTF	TGTGCCAGTAGTATCCTAGGACAGGGGCCTGGCTATGGCTACACCTTC
many	TRBD2	TRBJ2-7	TRBV7-9	CASSSDTGLQYEQYF	TGTGCCAGCAGCTCTGACACGGGACTACAATACGAGCAGTACTTC
.	TRBD2	TRBJ2-3	TRBV27	CASSSRLAGGLTDTQYF	TGTGCCAGCAGTTCCCGACTAGCGGGGGGACTTACAGATACGCAGTATTTT
many	.	TRBJ1-1	TRBV6-2/TRBV6-3	CASSYSGPVGTEAFF	TGTGCCAGCAGTTACTCGGGGCCGGTGGGCACTGAAGCTTTCTTT
many	.	TRBJ2-1	TRBV7-9	CASSYGTSSYNEQFF	TGTGCCAGCAGCTACGGGACCAGCTCCTACAATGAGCAGTTCTTC
many	.	TRBJ2-3	TRBV27	CASSLLLTDTQYF	TGTGCCAGCAGTTTATTACTCACAGATACGCAGTATTTT
.	.	TRBJ2-1	TRBV7-6	CASSLSGTRNEQFF	TGTGCCAGCAGCTTATCCGGGACCAGGAATGAGCAGTTCTTC
.	.	TRBJ1-3	TRBV12-3/TRBV12-4	CASSLGLGYTIYF	TGTGCCAGCAGTTTGGGGTTGGGCTACACCATATATTTT
many	TRBD2	TRBJ2-5	TRBV5-6	CASSSSPTSEQTQYF	TGTGCCAGCAGCTCCTCCCCGACTAGCGAACAGACCCAGTACTTC
many	.	TRBJ2-2	TRBV7-3	CASSRIPSAGELFF	TGTGCCAGCAGCCGGATACCTAGTGCCGGGGAGCTGTTTTTT
.	TRBD1	TRBJ1-5	TRBV19	CASKDRGNQPQHF	TGTGCCAGTAAGGACAGGGGCAATCAGCCCCAGCATTTT
few	.	TRBJ2-5	TRBV11-1	CASSLSAVQETQYF	TGTGCCAGCAGCTTATCGGCGGTCCAAGAGACCCAGTACTTC